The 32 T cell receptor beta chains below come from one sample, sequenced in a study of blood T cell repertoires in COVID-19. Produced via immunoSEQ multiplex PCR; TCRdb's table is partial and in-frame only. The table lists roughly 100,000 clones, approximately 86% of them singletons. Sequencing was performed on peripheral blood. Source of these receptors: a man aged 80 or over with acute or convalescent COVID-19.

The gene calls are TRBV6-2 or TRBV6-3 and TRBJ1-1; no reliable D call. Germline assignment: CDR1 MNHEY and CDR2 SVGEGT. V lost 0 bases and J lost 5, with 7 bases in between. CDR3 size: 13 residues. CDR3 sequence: CASSYSRGTEAFF. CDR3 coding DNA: TGTGCCAGCAGTTACTCGAGAGGGACTGAAGCTTTCTTT.

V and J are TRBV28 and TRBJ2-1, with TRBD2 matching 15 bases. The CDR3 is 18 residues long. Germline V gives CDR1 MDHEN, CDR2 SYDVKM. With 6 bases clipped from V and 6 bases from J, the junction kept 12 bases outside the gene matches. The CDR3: CASSPSPGTSGRSNEQFF. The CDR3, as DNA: TGTGCCAGCAGCCCCAGTCCCGGGACTAGCGGGAGGAGCAATGAGCAGTTCTTC.

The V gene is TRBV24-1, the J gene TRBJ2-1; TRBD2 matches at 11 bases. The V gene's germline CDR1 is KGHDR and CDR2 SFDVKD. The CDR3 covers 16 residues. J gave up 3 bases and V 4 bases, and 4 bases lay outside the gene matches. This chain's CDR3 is CATSDTLAGDYNEQFF. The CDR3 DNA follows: TGTGCCACCAGTGACACACTAGCGGGGGACTACAATGAGCAGTTCTTC.

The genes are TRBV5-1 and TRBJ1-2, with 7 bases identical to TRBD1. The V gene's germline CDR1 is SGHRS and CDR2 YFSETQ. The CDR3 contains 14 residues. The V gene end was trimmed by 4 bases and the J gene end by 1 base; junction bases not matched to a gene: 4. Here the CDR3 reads CASSRDSNNYGYTF. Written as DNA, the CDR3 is TGCGCCAGCAGCCGGGACAGCAATAACTATGGCTACACCTTC.

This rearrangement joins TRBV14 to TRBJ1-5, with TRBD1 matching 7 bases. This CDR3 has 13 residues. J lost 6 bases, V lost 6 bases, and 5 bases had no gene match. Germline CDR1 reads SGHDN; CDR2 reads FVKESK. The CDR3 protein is CASSQGVGQPQHF. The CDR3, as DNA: TGTGCCAGCAGTCAGGGGGTGGGTCAGCCCCAGCATTTT.

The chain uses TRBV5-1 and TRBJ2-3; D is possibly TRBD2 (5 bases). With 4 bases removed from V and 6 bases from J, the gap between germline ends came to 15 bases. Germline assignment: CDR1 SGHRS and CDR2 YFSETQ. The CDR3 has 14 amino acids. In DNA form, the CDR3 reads TGCGCCAGCAGCGCCGAACTCGGAGGCGATACGCAGTATTTT. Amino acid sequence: CASSAELGGDTQYF.

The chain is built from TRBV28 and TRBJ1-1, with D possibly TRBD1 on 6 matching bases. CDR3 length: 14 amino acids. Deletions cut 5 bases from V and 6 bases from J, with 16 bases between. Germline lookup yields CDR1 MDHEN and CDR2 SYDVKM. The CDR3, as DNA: TGTGCCAGCAGTCTTACAGGGAGTAAATCTGAAGCTTTCTTT. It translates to CASSLTGSKSEAFF.

As DNA, the CDR3 is TGTGCCAGCAGCTTAGCTAGCGATGCCAGGGAGACCCAGTACTTC. It yields the protein CASSLASDARETQYF. This chain connects TRBV7-2 to TRBJ2-5; possibly TRBD2 for D (5 bases). CDR1 is SGHTA, CDR2 FQGNSA, per germline. This CDR3 is 15 amino acids long. V was cut by 0 bases and J by 5 bases, with 13 bases left in between.

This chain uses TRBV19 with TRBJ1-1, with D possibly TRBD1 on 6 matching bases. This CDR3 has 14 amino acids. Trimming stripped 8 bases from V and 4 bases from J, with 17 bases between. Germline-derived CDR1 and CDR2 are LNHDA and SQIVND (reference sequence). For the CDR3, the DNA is TGTGCCAGTGGAACGACAGGTGGCGGCACTGAAGCTTTCTTT. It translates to CASGTTGGGTEAFF. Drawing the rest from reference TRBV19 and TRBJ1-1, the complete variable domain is DGGITQSPKYLFRKEGQNVTLSCEQNLNHDAMYWYRQDPGQGLRLIYYSQIVNDFQKGDIAEGYSVSREKKESFPLTVTSAQKNPTAFYLCASGTTGGGTEAFFGQGTRLTVV.

This CDR3 is CASSLGRGTEAFF. The DNA of the CDR3 is TGTGCCAGCAGTTTGGGGAGAGGCACTGAAGCTTTCTTT. The rearrangement links TRBV12-3 or TRBV12-4 to TRBJ1-1; D unresolved. V gave up 3 bases and J gave up 4 bases, with 9 bases separating them. The CDR3 extends over 13 amino acids.

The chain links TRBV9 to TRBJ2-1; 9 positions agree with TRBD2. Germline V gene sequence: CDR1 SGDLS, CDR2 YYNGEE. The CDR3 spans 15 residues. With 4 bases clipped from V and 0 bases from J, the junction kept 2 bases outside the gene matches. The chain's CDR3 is CASSLLAGSYNEQFF. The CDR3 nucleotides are TGTGCCAGCAGCCTACTAGCGGGCTCCTACAATGAGCAGTTCTTC.

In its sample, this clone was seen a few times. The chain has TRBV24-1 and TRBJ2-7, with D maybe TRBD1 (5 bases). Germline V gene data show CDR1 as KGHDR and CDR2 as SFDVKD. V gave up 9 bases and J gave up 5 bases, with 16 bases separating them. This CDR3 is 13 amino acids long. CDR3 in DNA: TGTGCCACCCAGGAGACAGTCCGGGACGAGCAGTACTTC. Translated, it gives CATQETVRDEQYF.

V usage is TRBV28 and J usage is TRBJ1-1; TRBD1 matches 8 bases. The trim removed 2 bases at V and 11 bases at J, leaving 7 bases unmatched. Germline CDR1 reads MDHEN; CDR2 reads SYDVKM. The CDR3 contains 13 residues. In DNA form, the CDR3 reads TGTGCCAGCAGTTTAAACAGGGGGGGCGAGGCTTTCTTT. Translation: CASSLNRGGEAFF.

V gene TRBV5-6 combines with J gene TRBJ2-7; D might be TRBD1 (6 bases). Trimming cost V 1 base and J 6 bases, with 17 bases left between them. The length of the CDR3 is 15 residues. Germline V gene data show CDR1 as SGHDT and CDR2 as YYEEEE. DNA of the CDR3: TGTGCCAGCAGCTTGTGGGGACACCCCGACGGCGAGCAGTACTTC. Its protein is CASSLWGHPDGEQYF.

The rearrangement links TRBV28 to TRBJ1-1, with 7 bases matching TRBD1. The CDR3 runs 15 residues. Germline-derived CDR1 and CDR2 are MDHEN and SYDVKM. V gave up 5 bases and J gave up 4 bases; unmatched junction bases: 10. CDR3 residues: CASSPRTSGGTEAFF. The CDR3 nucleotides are TGTGCCAGCAGTCCAAGGACGTCAGGGGGCACTGAAGCTTTCTTT. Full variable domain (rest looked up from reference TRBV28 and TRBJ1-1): DVKVTQSSRYLVKRTGEKVFLECVQDMDHENMFWYRQDPGLGLRLIYFSYDVKMKEKGDIPEGYSVSREKKERFSLILESASTNQTSMYLCASSPRTSGGTEAFFGQGTRLTVV.

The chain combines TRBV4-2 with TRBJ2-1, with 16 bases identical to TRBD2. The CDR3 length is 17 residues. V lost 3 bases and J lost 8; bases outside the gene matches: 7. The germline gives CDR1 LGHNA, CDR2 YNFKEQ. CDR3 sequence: CASSHPSGTSGRDEQFF. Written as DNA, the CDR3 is TGTGCCAGCAGCCACCCCTCCGGGACTAGCGGGAGGGATGAGCAGTTCTTC.

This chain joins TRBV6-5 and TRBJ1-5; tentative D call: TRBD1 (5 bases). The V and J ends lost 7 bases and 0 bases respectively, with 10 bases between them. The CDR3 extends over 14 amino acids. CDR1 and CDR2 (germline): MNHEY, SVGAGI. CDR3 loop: CASKQEYSNQPQHF. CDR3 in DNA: TGTGCCAGCAAACAGGAGTATAGCAATCAGCCCCAGCATTTT.

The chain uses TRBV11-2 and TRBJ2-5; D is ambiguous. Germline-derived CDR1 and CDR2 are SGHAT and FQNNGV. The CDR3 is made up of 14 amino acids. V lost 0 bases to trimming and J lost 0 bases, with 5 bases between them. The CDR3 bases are TGTGCCAGCAGCTTAGATCTCCACCAAGAGACCCAGTACTTC. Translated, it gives CASSLDLHQETQYF.

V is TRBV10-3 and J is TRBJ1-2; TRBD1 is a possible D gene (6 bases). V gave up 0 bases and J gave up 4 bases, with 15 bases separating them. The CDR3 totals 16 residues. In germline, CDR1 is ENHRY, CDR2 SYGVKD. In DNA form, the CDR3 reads TGTGCCATCAGTGAGTCGATCGGGACATCCGTCTATGGCTACACCTTC. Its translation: CAISESIGTSVYGYTF.

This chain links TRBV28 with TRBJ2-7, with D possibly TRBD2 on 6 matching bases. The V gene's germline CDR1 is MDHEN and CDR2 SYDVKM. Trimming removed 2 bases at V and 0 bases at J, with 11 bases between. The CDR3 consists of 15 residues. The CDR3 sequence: CASSLGVAASYEQYF. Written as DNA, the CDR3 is TGTGCCAGCAGTTTAGGGGTAGCGGCCTCCTACGAGCAGTACTTC.

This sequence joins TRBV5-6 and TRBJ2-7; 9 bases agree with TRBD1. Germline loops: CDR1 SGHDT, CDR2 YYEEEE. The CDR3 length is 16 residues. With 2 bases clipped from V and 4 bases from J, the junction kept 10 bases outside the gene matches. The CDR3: CASSLSAGGQGYEQYF. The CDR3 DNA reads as TGTGCCAGCAGCTTATCCGCCGGCGGACAGGGGTACGAGCAGTACTTC.

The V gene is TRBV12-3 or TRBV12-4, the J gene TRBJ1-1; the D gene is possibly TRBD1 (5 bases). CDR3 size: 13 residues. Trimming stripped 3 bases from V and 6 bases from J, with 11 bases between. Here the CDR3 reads CASSLARGAEAFF. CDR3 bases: TGTGCCAGCAGTTTGGCTAGGGGCGCTGAAGCTTTCTTT.

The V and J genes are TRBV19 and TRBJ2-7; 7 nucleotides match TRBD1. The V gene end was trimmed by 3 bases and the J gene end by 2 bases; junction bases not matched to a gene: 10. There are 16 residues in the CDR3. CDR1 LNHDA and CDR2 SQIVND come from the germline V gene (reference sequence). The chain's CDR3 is CASSIDPGQRTYEQYF. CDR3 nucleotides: TGTGCCAGTAGTATCGATCCGGGACAGAGAACCTACGAGCAGTACTTC.

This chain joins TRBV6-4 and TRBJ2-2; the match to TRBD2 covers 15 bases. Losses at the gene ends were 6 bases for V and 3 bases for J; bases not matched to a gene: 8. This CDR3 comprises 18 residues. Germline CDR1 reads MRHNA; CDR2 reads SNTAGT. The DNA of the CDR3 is TGTGCCAGCAGCCGGACTAGCGGGAGGGCCTGGGACACCGGGGAGCTGTTTTTT. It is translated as CASSRTSGRAWDTGELFF.

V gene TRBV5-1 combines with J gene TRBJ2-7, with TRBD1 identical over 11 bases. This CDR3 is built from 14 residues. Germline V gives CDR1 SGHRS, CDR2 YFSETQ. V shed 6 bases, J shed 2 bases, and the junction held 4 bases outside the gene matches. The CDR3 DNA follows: TGCGCCAGCATGAAGGGACAGGGGGCCTACGAGCAGTACTTC. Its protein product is CASMKGQGAYEQYF.

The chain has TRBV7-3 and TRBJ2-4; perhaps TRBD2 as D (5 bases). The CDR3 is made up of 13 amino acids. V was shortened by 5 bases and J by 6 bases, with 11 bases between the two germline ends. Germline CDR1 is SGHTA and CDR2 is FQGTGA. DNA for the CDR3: TGTGCCAGCAGCACGACCGCGGGAAACATTCAGTACTTC. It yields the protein CASSTTAGNIQYF. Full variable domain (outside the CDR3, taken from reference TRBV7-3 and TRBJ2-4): GAGVSQTPSNKVTEKGKYVELRCDPISGHTALYWYRQSLGQGPEFLIYFQGTGAADDSGLPNDRFFAVRPEGSVSTLKIQRTERGDSAVYLCASSTTAGNIQYFGAGTRLSVL.

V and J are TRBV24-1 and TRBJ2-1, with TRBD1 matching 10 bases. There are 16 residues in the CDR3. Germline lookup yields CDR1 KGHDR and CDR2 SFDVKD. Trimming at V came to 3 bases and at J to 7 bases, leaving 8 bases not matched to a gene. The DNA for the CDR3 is TGTGCCACCAGTGATGATGACAGGGGGCGCATAAATGAGCAGTTCTTC. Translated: CATSDDDRGRINEQFF.

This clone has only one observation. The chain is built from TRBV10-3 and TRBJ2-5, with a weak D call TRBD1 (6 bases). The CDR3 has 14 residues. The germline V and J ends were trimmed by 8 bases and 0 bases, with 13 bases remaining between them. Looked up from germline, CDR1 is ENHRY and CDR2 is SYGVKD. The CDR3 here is CAIGRGTNQETQYF. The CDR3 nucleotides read TGTGCCATCGGAAGGGGGACCAACCAAGAGACCCAGTACTTC.

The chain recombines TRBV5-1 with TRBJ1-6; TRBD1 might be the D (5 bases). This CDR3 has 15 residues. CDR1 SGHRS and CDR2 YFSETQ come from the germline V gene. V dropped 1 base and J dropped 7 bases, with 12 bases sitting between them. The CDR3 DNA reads TGCGCCAGCAGCTTGACGGGGGAGGGAAATTCACCCCTCCACTTT. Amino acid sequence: CASSLTGEGNSPLHF.

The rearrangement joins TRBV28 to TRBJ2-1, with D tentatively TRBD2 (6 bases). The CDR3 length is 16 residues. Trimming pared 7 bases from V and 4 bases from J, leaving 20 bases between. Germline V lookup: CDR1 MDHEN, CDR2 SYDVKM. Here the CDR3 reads CASTPAGSSGYNEQFF. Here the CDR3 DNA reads TGTGCCAGCACCCCCGCAGGGAGTAGCGGATACAATGAGCAGTTCTTC. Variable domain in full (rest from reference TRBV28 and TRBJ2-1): DVKVTQSSRYLVKRTGEKVFLECVQDMDHENMFWYRQDPGLGLRLIYFSYDVKMKEKGDIPEGYSVSREKKERFSLILESASTNQTSMYLCASTPAGSSGYNEQFFGPGTRLTVL.

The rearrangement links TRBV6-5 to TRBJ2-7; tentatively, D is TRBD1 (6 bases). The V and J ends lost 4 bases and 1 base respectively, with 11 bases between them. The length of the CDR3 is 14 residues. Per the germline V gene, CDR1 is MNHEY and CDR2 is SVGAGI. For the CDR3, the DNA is TGTGCCAGCAGTTTAGAGGACAGTTCCTACGAGCAGTACTTC. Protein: CASSLEDSSYEQYF.

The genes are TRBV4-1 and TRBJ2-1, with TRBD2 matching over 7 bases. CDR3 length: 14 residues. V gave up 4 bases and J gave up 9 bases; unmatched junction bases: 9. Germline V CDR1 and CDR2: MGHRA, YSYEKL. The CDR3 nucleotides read TGCGCCAGCAGCCCCGGGAGCGGGATGAGTGAGCAGTTCTTC. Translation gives CASSPGSGMSEQFF.